This T cell receptor (beta chain) was documented in a study of cytomegalovirus exposure and HLA in healthy donors. General study findings and limits: A link between a missense DCLRE1C variant and TCR beta V- and J-gene trimming emerged from a later analysis.

The germline gives CDR1 MGHRA, CDR2 YSYEKL. V dropped 0 bases and J dropped 3 bases, with 11 bases sitting between them. The CDR3 is made up of 16 amino acids. Both 60 Vbeta primers and 13 Jbeta primers went into the PCR. The protocol was immunoSEQ multiplex PCR, while the TCRdb copy is restricted to in-frame clones and leaves out a portion. The sample consists of under 130,000 clones, around 74% of them appearing once. In the case of this clone: Its antigen is still unknown.

The sample comprised PBMCs. The TCR originated in a woman between 40 and 55 years old in good health and CMV-seropositive. The rearrangement links TRBV4-1 to TRBJ2-2; D gene unclear. The CDR3 DNA sequence: TGCGCCAGCAGCCAAGATCTTGTAGATTACACCGGGGAGCTGTTTTTT. It translates to CASSQDLVDYTGELFF.